The T cell receptor (beta chain) described here comes from a study of shared clonotypes between healthy human individuals. Study-wide background: Each donor had three CD4 naive, three CD4 memory, two CD8 naive and one CD8 memory plate. Study results and limitations: Richness estimates generally favored naive over memory subsets.

Memory CD4+ cells were the fraction left after CD45RA+ naive selection. On this clone itself: The antigen remains undetermined.

Produced via immunoSEQ multiplex PCR; TCRdb's table is partial and in-frame only. This sample has about 680,000 clones, with more than 70% found just once. This receptor was obtained from a woman in her thirties in good health. The sequencing input was memory CD4+ T cells sorted from blood. Subset denoted: CD45RA-negative fraction.

CDR3 nucleotides: TGTGCCAGCAGTCTTAAGGCCTACTACGAGCAGTACTTC. This sequence encodes CASSLKAYYEQYF. This rearrangement joins TRBV28 to TRBJ2-7; D is ambiguous. Trimming removed 5 bases from V and 3 bases from J, with 11 bases in between. From germline, CDR1 is MDHEN and CDR2 SYDVKM. The CDR3 loop spans 13 amino acids.